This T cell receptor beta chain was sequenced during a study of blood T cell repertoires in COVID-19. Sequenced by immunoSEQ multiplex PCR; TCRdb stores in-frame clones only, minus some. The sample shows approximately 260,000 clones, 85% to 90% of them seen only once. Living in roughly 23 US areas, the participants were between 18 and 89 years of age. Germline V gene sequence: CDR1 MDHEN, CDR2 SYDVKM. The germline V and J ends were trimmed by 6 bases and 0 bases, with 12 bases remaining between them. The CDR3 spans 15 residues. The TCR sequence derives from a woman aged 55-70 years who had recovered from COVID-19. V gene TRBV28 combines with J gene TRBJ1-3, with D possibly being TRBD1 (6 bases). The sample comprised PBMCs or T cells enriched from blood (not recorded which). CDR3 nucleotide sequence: TGTGCCAGCAGCTCGGGACACATCTCTGGAAACACCATATATTTT. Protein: CASSSGHISGNTIYF. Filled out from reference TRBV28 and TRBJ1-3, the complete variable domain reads DVKVTQSSRYLVKRTGEKVFLECVQDMDHENMFWYRQDPGLGLRLIYFSYDVKMKEKGDIPEGYSVSREKKERFSLILESASTNQTSMYLCASSSGHISGNTIYFGEGSWLTVV.